The 20 T cell receptor beta chains listed next were all sequenced from one sample in a study of T cell repertoires in cytomegalovirus infection. Via MiXCR, TCRdb re-called the reads, giving one row per CDR3 protein. The sample comprises 640,000 or so distinct CDR3 sequences, roughly a third of which are singletons, and roughly 18% rests with the top ten. The antigens for these receptors are not known. The sequenced sample was cultured PBMCs, obtained from culture after CMV antigen stimulation. The source is a human donor in good health (CMV status not recorded). Some clones in this sample may be carry-over from other donors' samples.

This clonotype showed up just a few times. V usage is TRBV12-3 or TRBV12-4 and J usage is TRBJ2-4; D is uncertain. The CDR3 consists of 16 residues. V lost 3 bases to trimming and J lost 0 bases, with 12 bases between them. The CDR3 is CASSFASGSAKNIQYF. The CDR3 DNA reads as TGTGCCAGCAGTTTTGCTAGTGGGTCAGCCAAAAACATTCAGTACTTC.

This clonotype was observed a few times. The genes are TRBV2 and TRBJ1-6; D is unresolved. CDR1 is SNHLY and CDR2 is FYNNEI in the germline V gene. Trimming stripped 6 bases from V and 8 bases from J, with 11 bases between. The CDR3 runs 13 residues. The CDR3 DNA reads as TGTGCCAGCAGGGACTTGGAGGATTCACCCCTCCACTTT. Its translation: CASRDLEDSPLHF.

This clonotype was counted only a few times. This chain connects TRBV7-8 to TRBJ2-7; 7 nucleotides agree with TRBD1. In germline, CDR1 is SGHVS, CDR2 FQNEAQ. Losses at the gene ends were 5 bases for V and 2 bases for J; bases not matched to a gene: 6. The CDR3 sequence is 14 residues long. CDR3 coding DNA: TGTGCCAGCAGCCCCCGGGACAGCGCCTACGAGCAGTACTTC. This sequence encodes CASSPRDSAYEQYF.

This clonotype was detected only once. The chain links TRBV28 to TRBJ1-3; D unresolved. The germline V gene has CDR1 MDHEN and CDR2 SYDVKM. V gave up 3 bases and J gave up 4 bases, with 13 bases separating them. The CDR3 extends over 15 amino acids. The CDR3 loop reads CASSLGLGPGNTIYF. CDR3 DNA: TGTGCCAGCAGTTTGGGGTTAGGGCCCGGAAACACCATATATTTT. The full variable domain, rest sourced from reference TRBV28 and TRBJ1-3, is DVKVTQSSRYLVKRTGEKVFLECVQDMDHENMFWYRQDPGLGLRLIYFSYDVKMKEKGDIPEGYSVSREKKERFSLILESASTNQTSMYLCASSLGLGPGNTIYFGEGSWLTVV.

This clonotype was picked up a small number of times. V is TRBV27 and J is TRBJ2-1, with 8 bases that match TRBD1. CDR1 and CDR2 from the germline V gene are MNHEY and SMNVEV (reference sequence). The J segment lost 3 bases and the V segment lost 5 bases, leaving 6 bases of the junction unmatched. This CDR3 contains 15 residues. CDR3 nucleotides: TGTGCCAGCAGTACACAGGGGGTAAGCTACAATGAGCAGTTCTTC. Translating gives CASSTQGVSYNEQFF.

The rearrangement uses TRBV15 and TRBJ2-2, with D perhaps matching TRBD1 or TRBD2 (5 bases each). Looked up from germline, CDR1 is LNHNV and CDR2 is YYDKDF (reference sequence). The germline V and J ends were trimmed by 2 bases and 3 bases, with 19 bases remaining between them. The CDR3 totals 18 residues. The chain's CDR3 is CATSRPLLVGTDTGELFF. Here the CDR3 DNA reads TGTGCCACCAGCAGACCGCTTCTAGTAGGGACGGACACCGGGGAGCTGTTTTTT.

The rearrangement uses TRBV7-9 and TRBJ2-1; 13 positions agree with TRBD2. CDR3 size: 20 residues. Looked up from germline, CDR1 is SEHNR and CDR2 is FQNEAQ (reference sequence). Losses at the gene ends were 7 bases for V and 3 bases for J; bases not matched to a gene: 18. The CDR3, as DNA: TGTGCCAGCATCAGGGGTCGACTAGCGGGGGGAAGGGAAGGCTACAATGAGCAGTTCTTC. It encodes CASIRGRLAGGREGYNEQFF. Filled out from reference TRBV7-9 and TRBJ2-1, the complete variable domain reads DTGVSQNPRHKITKRGQNVTFRCDPISEHNRLYWYRQTLGQGPEFLTYFQNEAQLEKSRLLSDRFSAERPKGSFSTLEIQRTEQGDSAMYLCASIRGRLAGGREGYNEQFFGPGTRLTVL.

CDR3 in amino acids: CASIPTGQRGAFF. The CDR3 bases are TGTGCCAGCATCCCAACGGGTCAAAGGGGCGCTTTCTTT. The chain uses TRBV6-1 and TRBJ1-1; D is perhaps TRBD1 (5 bases). With 7 bases removed from V and 11 bases from J, the gap between germline ends came to 20 bases. The CDR3 has 13 residues. CDR1 and CDR2 from the germline V gene are MNHNS and SASEGT.

V is TRBV7-8 and J is TRBJ2-1, with 9 bases fitting TRBD1. From germline, CDR1 is SGHVS and CDR2 FQNEAQ. Unmatched junction bases numbered 8, after V lost 2 bases and J lost 9 bases. CDR3 length: 15 amino acids. The CDR3 protein is CASSLLDRGFGEQFF. DNA of the CDR3: TGTGCCAGCAGCTTACTGGACAGGGGATTTGGTGAGCAGTTCTTC.

This clonotype was seen ten or more times. CDR3 residues: CASSNKDKYGYTF. Here the CDR3 DNA reads TGTGCCAGCAGTAACAAGGACAAGTATGGCTACACCTTC. This chain uses TRBV6-1 with TRBJ1-2, with D possibly TRBD1 on 5 matching bases. Trimming took off 5 bases at V and 5 bases at J, with 12 bases between the two ends. The length of the CDR3 is 13 residues. Germline CDR1 and CDR2: MNHNS and SASEGT.

This clonotype appeared a few times. The chain recombines TRBV5-1 with TRBJ2-2; 12 bases fit TRBD2. The V gene's germline CDR1 is SGHRS and CDR2 YFSETQ. The CDR3 has 16 amino acids. V dropped 4 bases and J dropped 5; count of bases not matched to a gene: 6. The CDR3: CASSPDLAGGTGELFF. The CDR3 DNA reads as TGCGCCAGCAGCCCCGACCTAGCGGGAGGGACCGGGGAGCTGTTTTTT.

The rearrangement links TRBV29-1 to TRBJ2-7; 7 bases are a match to TRBD1. The germline CDR1 and CDR2 sequences are SQVTM and ANQGSEA. The CDR3 length is 12 residues. V dropped 6 bases and J dropped 6; count of bases not matched to a gene: 8. CDR3 nucleotides: TGCAGCGTGGGACAGTCTATCTCCGAGCAGTACTTC. Translating gives CSVGQSISEQYF.

V gene TRBV6-2 or TRBV6-3 combines with J gene TRBJ2-1; 8 bases line up with TRBD1. With V trimmed by 6 bases and J by 7 bases, 5 bases remained unmatched. Germline V lookup: CDR1 MNHEY, CDR2 SVGEGT. The CDR3 extends over 13 amino acids. CDR3 amino acids: CASRDRVKNEQFF. The CDR3 DNA reads as TGTGCCAGCAGGGACAGGGTTAAGAATGAGCAGTTCTTC.

J is TRBJ1-2 and V is TRBV7-9; no firm D call. Germline CDR1 is SEHNR and CDR2 is FQNEAQ (reference sequence). Trimming left V 1 base short and J 6 bases short, with 6 bases between. This CDR3 contains 12 residues. The CDR3 protein is CASSLEKNGYTF. CDR3 DNA: TGTGCCAGCAGCTTAGAAAAAAATGGCTACACCTTC.

J is TRBJ2-5 and V is TRBV18, with 7 nucleotides matching TRBD1. The germline V gene has CDR1 KGHSH and CDR2 LQKENI. The CDR3 has 15 amino acids. V lost 4 bases, J lost 1 base, and 6 bases stayed unmatched. Here the CDR3 reads CASSQQTGSQETQYF. The CDR3, as DNA: TGTGCCAGCTCACAACAGACAGGGAGCCAAGAGACCCAGTACTTC.

The J gene is TRBJ1-1, the V gene TRBV19, with a tentative D call TRBD1 (5 bases). Germline V gene data show CDR1 as LNHDA and CDR2 as SQIVND (reference sequence). Trimming pared 3 bases from V and 3 bases from J, leaving 17 bases between. The CDR3 length is 16 residues. CDR3 sequence (DNA): TGTGCCAGTAGTATCATCGGGGGATTCAAGGACACTGAAGCTTTCTTT. Its protein is CASSIIGGFKDTEAFF.

The genes are TRBV4-3 and TRBJ1-4; 7 nucleotides line up with TRBD1. The CDR3 runs to 17 residues. Per germline, CDR1 LGHNA and CDR2 YSLEER. V lost 1 base to trimming and J lost 8 bases; unmatched junction nucleotides: 13. As DNA, the CDR3 is TGCGCCAGCAGCCAAGTGGGAAGGGGACAGCGAAAAGAAAAACTGTTTTTT. This translates into CASSQVGRGQRKEKLFF.

Only a few counts were recorded for this clonotype. The chain carries TRBV7-2 and TRBJ2-7, with 7 bases aligning to TRBD1. V was pared by 5 bases and J by 5 bases, with 9 bases of the junction left unmatched. The CDR3 runs to 14 residues. In germline, CDR1 is SGHTA, CDR2 FQGNSA. CDR3 in DNA: TGTGCCAGCAGCATACCGGGACAGAGAGACGAGCAGTACTTC. Its protein product is CASSIPGQRDEQYF.

The V and J genes are TRBV7-9 and TRBJ2-7, with 10 bases aligning to TRBD1. CDR3 length: 15 amino acids. Losses at the gene ends were 5 bases for V and 3 bases for J; bases not matched to a gene: 7. CDR1 and CDR2 (germline): SEHNR, FQNEAQ (reference sequence). CDR3 amino acids: CASSPARTGGYEQYF. The CDR3 DNA is TGTGCCAGCAGCCCCGCCAGGACAGGGGGCTACGAGCAGTACTTC.

This clonotype was counted ten times or more. The J gene is TRBJ2-7, the V gene TRBV7-9; the D gene is possibly TRBD1 (5 bases). Trimming left V 3 bases short and J 1 base short, with 7 bases between. Germline loops: CDR1 SEHNR, CDR2 FQNEAQ (reference sequence). The CDR3 extends over 13 amino acids. The CDR3, as DNA: TGTGCCAGCAGCTTGGACACATCCTACGAGCAGTACTTC. Translating it yields CASSLDTSYEQYF.